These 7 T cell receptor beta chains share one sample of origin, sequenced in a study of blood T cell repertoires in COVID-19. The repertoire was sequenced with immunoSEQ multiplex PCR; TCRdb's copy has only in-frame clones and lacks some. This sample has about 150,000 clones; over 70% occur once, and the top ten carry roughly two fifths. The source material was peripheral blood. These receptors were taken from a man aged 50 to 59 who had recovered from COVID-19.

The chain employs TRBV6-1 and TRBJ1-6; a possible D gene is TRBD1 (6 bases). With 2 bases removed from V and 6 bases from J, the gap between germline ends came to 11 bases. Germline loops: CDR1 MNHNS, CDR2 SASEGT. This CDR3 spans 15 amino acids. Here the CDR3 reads CASSESRGGNSPLHF. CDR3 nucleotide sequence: TGTGCCAGCAGTGAATCGAGGGGGGGTAATTCACCCCTCCACTTT.

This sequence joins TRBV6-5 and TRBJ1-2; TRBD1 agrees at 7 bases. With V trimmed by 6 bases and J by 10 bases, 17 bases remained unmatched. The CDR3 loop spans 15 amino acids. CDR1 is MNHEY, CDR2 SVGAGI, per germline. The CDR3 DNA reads TGTGCCAGCAGCCTGCCCGTGACCGGGACAGTCACCTACACCTTC. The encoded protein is CASSLPVTGTVTYTF.

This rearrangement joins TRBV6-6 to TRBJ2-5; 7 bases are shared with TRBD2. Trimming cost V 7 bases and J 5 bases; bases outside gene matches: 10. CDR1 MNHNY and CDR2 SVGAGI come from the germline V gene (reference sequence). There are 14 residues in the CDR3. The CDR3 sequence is CASTLGGNRETQYF. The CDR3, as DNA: TGTGCCAGCACCCTGGGGGGGAATCGGGAGACCCAGTACTTC.

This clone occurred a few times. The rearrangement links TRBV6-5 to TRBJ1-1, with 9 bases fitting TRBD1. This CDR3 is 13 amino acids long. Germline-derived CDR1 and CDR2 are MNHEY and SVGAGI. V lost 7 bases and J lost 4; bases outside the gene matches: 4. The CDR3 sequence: CASTGQGRTEAFF. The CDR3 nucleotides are TGTGCCAGCACAGGACAGGGGCGCACTGAAGCTTTCTTT.

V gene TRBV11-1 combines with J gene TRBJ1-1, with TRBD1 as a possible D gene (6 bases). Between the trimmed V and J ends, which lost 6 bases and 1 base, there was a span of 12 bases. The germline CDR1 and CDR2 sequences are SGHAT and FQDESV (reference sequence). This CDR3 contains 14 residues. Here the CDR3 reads CASRLQGGNTEAFF. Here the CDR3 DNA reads TGTGCCAGCAGGTTACAGGGTGGGAACACTGAAGCTTTCTTT.

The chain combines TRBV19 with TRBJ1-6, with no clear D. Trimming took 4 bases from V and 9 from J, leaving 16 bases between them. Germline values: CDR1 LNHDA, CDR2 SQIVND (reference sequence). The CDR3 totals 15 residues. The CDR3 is CASSTVTQVGSPLHF. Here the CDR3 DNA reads TGTGCCAGTAGTACGGTAACCCAGGTCGGTTCACCCCTCCACTTT.

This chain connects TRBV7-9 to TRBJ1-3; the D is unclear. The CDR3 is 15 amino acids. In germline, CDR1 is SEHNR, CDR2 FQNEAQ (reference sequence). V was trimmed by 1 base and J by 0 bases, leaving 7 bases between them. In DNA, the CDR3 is TGTGCCAGCAGCTTAGACCCACACTCTGGAAACACCATATATTTT. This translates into CASSLDPHSGNTIYF.